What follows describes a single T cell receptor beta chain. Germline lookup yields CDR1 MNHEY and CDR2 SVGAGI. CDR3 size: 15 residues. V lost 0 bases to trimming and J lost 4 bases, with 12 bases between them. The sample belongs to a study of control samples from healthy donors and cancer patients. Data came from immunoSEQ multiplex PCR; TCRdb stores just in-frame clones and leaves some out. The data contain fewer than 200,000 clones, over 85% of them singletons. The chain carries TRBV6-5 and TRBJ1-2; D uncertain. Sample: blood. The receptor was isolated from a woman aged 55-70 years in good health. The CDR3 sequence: CASSYSIQRPYGYTF. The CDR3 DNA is TGTGCCAGCAGTTACTCGATTCAGAGACCCTATGGCTACACCTTC.